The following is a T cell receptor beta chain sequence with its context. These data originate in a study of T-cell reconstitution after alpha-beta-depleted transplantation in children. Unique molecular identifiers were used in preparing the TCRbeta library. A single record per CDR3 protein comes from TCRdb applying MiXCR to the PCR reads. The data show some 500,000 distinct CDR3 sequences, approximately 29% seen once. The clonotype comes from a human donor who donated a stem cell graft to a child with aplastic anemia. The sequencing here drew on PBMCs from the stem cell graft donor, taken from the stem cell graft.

CDR3 DNA sequence: TGTGCCAGCAGCGTGCGACCGACGAATGAGCAGTTCTTC. It yields the protein CASSVRPTNEQFF. The chain recombines TRBV9 with TRBJ2-1; D gene ambiguous. Germline-derived CDR1 and CDR2 are SGDLS and YYNGEE. Trimming shortened V by 2 bases and J by 7 bases, and 10 bases separated the two germline ends. The CDR3 loop spans 13 amino acids.